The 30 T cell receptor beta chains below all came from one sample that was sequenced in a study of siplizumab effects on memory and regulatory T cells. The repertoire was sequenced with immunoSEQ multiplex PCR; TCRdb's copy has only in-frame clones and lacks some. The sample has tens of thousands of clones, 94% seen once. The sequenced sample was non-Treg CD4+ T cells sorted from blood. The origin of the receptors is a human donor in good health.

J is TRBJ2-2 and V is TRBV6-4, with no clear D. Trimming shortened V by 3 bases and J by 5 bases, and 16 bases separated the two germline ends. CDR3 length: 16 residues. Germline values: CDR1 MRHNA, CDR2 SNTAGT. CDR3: CASSEFPGFSTGELFF. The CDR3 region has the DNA TGTGCCAGCAGTGAATTTCCGGGTTTTAGTACCGGGGAGCTGTTTTTT.

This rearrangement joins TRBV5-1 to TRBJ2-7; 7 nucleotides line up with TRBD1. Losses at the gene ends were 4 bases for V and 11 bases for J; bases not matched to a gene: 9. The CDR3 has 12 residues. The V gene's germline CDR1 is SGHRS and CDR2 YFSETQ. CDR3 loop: CASSRNSGTEYF. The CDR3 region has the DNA TGCGCCAGCAGCAGGAATTCAGGGACAGAGTACTTC.

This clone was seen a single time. In DNA form, the CDR3 reads TGTGCCAGCAGTGAAGCGAGTGGGGGGCAACCAGTCTACGAGCAGTACTTC. Its translation: CASSEASGGQPVYEQYF. V is TRBV6-1 and J is TRBJ2-5, with D possibly called TRBD1 or TRBD2 (6 bases each). The J call may not be correct, given that the DNA end is closer to TRBJ2-7. Per germline, CDR1 MNHNS and CDR2 SASEGT. This CDR3 region has 17 residues.

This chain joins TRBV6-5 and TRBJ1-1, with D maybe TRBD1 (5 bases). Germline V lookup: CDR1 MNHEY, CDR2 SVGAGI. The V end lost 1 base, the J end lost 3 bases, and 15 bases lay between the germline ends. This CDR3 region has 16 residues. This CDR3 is CASSYWGGGSDTEAFF. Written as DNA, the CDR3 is TGTGCCAGCAGTTACTGGGGTGGGGGTAGCGACACTGAAGCTTTCTTT.

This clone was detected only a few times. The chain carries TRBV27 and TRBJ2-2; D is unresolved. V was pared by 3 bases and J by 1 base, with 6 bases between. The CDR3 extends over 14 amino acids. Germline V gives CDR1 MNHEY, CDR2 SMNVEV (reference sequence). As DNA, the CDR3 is TGTGCCAGCAGTTTCGAGGTGAACACCGGGGAGCTGTTTTTT. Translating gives CASSFEVNTGELFF.

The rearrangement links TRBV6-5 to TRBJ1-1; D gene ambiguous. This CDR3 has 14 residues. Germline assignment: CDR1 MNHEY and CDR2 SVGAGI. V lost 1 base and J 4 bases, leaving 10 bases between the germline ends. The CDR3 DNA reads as TGTGCCAGCAGTTACTTTTATGCCAGCACTGAAGCTTTCTTT. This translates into CASSYFYASTEAFF.

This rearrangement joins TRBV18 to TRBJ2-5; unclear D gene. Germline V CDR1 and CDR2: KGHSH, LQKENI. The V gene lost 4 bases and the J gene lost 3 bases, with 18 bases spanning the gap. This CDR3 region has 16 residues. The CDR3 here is CASSQGSPAIEETQYF. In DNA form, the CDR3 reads TGTGCCAGCTCACAAGGAAGTCCAGCTATTGAAGAGACCCAGTACTTC.

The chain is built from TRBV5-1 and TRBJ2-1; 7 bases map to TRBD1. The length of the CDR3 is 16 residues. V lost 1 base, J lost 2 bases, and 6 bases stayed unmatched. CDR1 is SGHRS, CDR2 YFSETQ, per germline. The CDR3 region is CASSLPGGGAYNEQFF. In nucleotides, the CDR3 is TGCGCCAGCAGCTTGCCAGGGGGTGGCGCCTACAATGAGCAGTTCTTC.

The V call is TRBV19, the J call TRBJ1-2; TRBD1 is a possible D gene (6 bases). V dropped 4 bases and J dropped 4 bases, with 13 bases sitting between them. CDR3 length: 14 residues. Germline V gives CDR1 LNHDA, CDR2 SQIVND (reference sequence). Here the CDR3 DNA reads TGTGCCAGTAGTACAGAACAGGGTGCCTATGGCTACACCTTC. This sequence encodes CASSTEQGAYGYTF.

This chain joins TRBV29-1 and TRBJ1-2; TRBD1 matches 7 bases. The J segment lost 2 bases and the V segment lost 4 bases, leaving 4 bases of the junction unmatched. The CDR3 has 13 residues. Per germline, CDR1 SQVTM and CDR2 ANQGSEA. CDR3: CSVGGTVNYGYTF. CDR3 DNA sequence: TGCAGCGTTGGGGGGACAGTGAACTATGGCTACACCTTC.

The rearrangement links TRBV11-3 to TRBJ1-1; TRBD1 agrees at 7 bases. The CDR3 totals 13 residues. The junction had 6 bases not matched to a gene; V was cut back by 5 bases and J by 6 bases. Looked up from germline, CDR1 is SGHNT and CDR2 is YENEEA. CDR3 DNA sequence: TGTGCCAGCAGCCCAAGGGGGCATCCTGAAGCTTTCTTT. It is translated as CASSPRGHPEAFF.

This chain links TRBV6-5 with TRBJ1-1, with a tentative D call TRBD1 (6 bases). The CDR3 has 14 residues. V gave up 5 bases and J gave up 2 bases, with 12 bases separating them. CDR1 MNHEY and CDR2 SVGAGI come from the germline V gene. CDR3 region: CASSPGTLNTEAFF. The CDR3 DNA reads TGTGCCAGCAGTCCCGGGACACTTAACACTGAAGCTTTCTTT.

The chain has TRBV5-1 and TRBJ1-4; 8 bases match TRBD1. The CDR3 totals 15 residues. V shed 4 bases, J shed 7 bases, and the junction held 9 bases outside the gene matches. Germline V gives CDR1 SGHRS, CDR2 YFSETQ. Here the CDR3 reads CASSAQVQGGEKLFF. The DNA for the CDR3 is TGCGCCAGCAGCGCCCAAGTACAGGGGGGTGAAAAACTGTTTTTT.

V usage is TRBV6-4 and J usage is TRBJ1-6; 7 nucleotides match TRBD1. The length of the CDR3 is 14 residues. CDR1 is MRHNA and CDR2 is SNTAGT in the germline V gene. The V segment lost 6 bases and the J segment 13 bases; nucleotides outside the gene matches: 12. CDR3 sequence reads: CASRTGLDGSPLHF. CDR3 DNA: TGTGCCAGCAGGACAGGGTTGGACGGGTCGCCCCTCCACTTT.

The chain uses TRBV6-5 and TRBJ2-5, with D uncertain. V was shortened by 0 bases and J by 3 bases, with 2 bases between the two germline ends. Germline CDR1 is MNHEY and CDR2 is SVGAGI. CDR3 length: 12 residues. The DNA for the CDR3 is TGTGCCAGCAGTTACTCGAAAGAGACCCAGTACTTC. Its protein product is CASSYSKETQYF.

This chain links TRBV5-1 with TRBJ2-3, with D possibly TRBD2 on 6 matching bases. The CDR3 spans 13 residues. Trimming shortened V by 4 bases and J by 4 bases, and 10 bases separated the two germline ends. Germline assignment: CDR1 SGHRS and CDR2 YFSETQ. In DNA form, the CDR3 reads TGCGCCAGCAGCCCGGGGGTCCCAGATACGCAGTATTTT. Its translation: CASSPGVPDTQYF.

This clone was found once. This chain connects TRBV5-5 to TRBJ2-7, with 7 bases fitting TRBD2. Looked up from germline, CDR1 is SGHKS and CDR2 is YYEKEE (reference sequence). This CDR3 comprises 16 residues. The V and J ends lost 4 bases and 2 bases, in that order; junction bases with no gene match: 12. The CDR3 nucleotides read TGTGCCAGCAGCCCCCTAGGACTAGAGGGGCCCTACGAGCAGTACTTC. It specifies CASSPLGLEGPYEQYF.

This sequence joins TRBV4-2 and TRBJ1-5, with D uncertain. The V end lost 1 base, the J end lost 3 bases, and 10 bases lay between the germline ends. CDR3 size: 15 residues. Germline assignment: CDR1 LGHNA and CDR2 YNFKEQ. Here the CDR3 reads CASSQGVRSNQPQHF. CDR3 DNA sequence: TGTGCCAGCAGCCAAGGGGTCCGATCCAATCAGCCCCAGCATTTT.

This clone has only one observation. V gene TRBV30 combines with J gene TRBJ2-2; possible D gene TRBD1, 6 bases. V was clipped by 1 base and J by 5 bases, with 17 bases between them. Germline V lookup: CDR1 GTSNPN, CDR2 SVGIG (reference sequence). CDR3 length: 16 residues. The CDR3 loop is CAWSALRPGVTGELFF. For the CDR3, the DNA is TGTGCCTGGAGTGCTCTCAGGCCAGGGGTTACCGGGGAGCTGTTTTTT. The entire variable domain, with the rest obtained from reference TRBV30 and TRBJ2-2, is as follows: SQTIHQWPATLVQPVGSPLSLECTVEGTSNPNLYWYRQAAGRGLQLLFYSVGIGQISSEVPQNLSASRPQDRQFILSSKKLLLSDSGFYLCAWSALRPGVTGELFFGEGSRLTVL.

For the CDR3, the DNA is TGTGTCGTGGACAGCTCAGACAGGGGTTTTTATGGCTACACCTTC. The encoded protein is CVVDSSDRGFYGYTF. The chain couples TRBV30 to TRBJ1-2; 8 bases are shared with TRBD1. CDR1 is GTSNPN and CDR2 is SVGIG in the germline V gene (reference sequence). This CDR3 has 15 residues.

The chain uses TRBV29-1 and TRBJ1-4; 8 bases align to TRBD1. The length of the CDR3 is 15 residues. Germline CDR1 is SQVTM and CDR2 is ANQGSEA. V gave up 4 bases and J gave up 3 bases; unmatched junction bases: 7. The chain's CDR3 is CSVVTRGQANEKLFF. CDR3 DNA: TGCAGCGTTGTGACAAGGGGACAGGCTAATGAAAAACTGTTTTTT.

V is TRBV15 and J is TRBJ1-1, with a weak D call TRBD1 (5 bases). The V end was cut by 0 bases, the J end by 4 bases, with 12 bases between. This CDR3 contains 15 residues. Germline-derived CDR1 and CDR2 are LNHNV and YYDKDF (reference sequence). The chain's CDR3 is CATSRDPLRGTEAFF. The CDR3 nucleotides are TGTGCCACCAGCAGAGATCCCCTTAGGGGCACTGAAGCTTTCTTT.

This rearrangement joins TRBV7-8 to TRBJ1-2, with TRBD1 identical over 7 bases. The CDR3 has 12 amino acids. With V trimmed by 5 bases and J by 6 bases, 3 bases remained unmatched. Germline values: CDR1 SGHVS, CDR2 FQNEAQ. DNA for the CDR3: TGTGCCAGCAGCCCACAGGGGAATGGCTACACCTTC. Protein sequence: CASSPQGNGYTF.

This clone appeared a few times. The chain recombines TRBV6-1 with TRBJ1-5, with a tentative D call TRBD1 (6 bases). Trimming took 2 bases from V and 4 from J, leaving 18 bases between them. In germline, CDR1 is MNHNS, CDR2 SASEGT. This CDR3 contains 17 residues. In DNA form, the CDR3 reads TGTGCCAGCAGTGAACGGATTGGGAGTCAGGGGAATCAGCCCCAGCATTTT. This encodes CASSERIGSQGNQPQHF.

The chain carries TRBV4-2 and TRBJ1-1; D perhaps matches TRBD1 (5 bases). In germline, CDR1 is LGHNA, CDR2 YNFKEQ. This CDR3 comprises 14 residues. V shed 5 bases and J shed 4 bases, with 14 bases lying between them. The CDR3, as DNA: TGTGCCAGCAGCGCAGGGACCTGGGTCACTGAAGCTTTCTTT. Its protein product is CASSAGTWVTEAFF.

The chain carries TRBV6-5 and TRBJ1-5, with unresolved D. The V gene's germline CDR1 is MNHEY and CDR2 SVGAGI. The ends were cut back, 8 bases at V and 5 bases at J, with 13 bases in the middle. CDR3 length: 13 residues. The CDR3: CASSGGGDQPQHF. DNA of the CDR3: TGTGCCAGCTCTGGTGGCGGGGATCAGCCCCAGCATTTT.

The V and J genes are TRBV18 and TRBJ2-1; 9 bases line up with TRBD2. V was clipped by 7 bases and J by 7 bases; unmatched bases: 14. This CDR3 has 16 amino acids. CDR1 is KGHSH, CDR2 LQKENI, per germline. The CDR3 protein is CASFPSGTRSANEQFF. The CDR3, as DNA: TGTGCCAGCTTTCCTAGCGGGACACGGTCCGCGAATGAGCAGTTCTTC.

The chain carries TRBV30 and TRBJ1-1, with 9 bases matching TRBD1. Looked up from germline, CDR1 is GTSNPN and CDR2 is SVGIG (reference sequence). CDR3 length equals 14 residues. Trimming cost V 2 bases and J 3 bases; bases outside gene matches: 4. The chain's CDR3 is CAWSIGTGYTEAFF. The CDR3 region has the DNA TGTGCCTGGAGTATCGGGACAGGGTACACTGAAGCTTTCTTT.

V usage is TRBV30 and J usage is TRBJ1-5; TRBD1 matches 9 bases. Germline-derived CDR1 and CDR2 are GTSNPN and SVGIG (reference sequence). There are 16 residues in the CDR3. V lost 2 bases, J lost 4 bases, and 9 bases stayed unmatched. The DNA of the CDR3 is TGTGCCTGGAGTCTCGTTGGACAGGGGAAAAATCAGCCCCAGCATTTT. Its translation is CAWSLVGQGKNQPQHF.

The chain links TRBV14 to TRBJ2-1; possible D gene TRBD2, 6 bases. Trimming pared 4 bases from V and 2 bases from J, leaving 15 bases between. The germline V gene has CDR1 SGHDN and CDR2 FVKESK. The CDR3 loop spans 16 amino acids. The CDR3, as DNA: TGTGCCAGCAGCCCTAACGGGCGACTAGCCTACAATGAGCAGTTCTTC. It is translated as CASSPNGRLAYNEQFF.